This T cell receptor (beta chain) was captured by sequencing in a study of blood T cell repertoires in COVID-19 (dated by TCRdb to 2019 to 2021). Turning to the overall study: The collaborator samples originated in the United States, Italy and Spain and spanned the acute and convalescent phases of COVID-19. Subjects who had been exposed to COVID-19, were actively infected with it, or had recovered from it provided the deeply sampled blood TCRbeta repertoires that made up the dataset. Where available, HLA class I and class II types were taken from metadata supplied by the sample provider and were not determined by assay-based typing. The repertoires were released in a freely available public database meant as a resource for research on the immune response to SARS-CoV-2. The material from the prospective study consisted of cDNA or gDNA derived from T cells, B-cell-depleted T cells, or PBMCs. The samples were drawn from two sources: the first 160 participants of the ongoing ImmuneRACE study, and 1,000 to 1,500 subjects contributed by 6 global collaborators. A de-identified subject ID, COVID-19 status, age in years and sex were almost always included in the sample metadata.

The CDR3, from cysteine to phenylalanine, totals 15 residues. Of all the DNA, just the CDR3 is kept, 45 bases in frame from base 1. V is pared back by 2 bases and J by 1 base, with 11 bases lying between the germline termini. CDR1 and CDR2 are drawn from the germline V gene: SQVTM, ANQGSEA. Each collaborating institution followed its own protocols to collect whole blood in K2EDTA tubes. For TCRbeta analysis, collaborator samples were shipped as frozen whole blood, as isolated PBMCs, or as DNA extracted from either sample type. Of note for this clone: The specificity of this receptor is unknown. No much larger clone is present one base from it, and per-base qualities are unavailable.

TCRbeta CDR3 regions were amplified from genomic DNA using the immunoSEQ Assay, a bias-controlled multiplex PCR. The authors' pipeline ran thus. The number of nucleated cells in each sample was estimated by amplification of reference gene primers within the assay. To quantify the absolute abundance of each unique TCRbeta CDR3 rearrangement, sequence reads were collapsed and filtered. Productive Simpson clonality was computed per sample as the square root of Simpson's diversity index over productive rearrangements. Drawn from immuneACCESS, this table holds only the in-frame rearrangements with V and J called that TCRdb kept. Clones are partly lost; checked studies trace under half to an unresolved V gene and leave the rest unexplained. The V and J calls and the clone size are those of that table, but D and trimming were determined from the DNA. The sample profile shows some 170,000 clones; 90% of them were found once. 15% to 20% of the sample belongs to the ten largest clones.

Paper-wide results and their limitations: The amount of clinical and demographic metadata varied by source and participant and was provided uncurated.

The chain uses TRBV29-1 and TRBJ2-2; tentative D gene TRBD2, with 6 bases matching. Sequenced input: peripheral blood. This receptor was taken from a man aged 55 to 70 with active or convalescent COVID-19. The encoded CDR3 is CSVELRLGNTGELFF. In nucleotide form, the sequence is TGCAGCGTTGAATTGCGACTAGGGAACACCGGGGAGCTGTTTTTT.